The rows below give T cell receptor beta chains drawn from one sample of a study of cytomegalovirus exposure and HLA in healthy donors. Sequencing was performed with immunoSEQ multiplex PCR; in TCRdb, only in-frame clones are kept and a portion is missing. The data contain 110,000 to 150,000 clones, 82% of them singletons. The sample consisted of PBMCs. These receptor sequences come from a male donor in good health and CMV-seronegative. CDR3s include the opening cysteine and the closing phenylalanine or tryptophan. A D gene is named only where the DNA matches it firmly. Rows give clone size only sometimes, using once, few, many, or a class for an expanded clone.

cdr3_nt,cdr3_aa,j_call,v_call,d_call,clone_size
TGTGCCAGCAGCCAAGTGGGGGGAAAACTGTTTTTT,CASSQVGGKLFF,TRBJ1-4,TRBV14,.,.
TGTGCCAGCAGTTATGGGCAGGGGACCGGGGAGCTGCTTTTT,CASSYGQGTGELLF,TRBJ2-2,TRBV6-5,.,once
TGCAGCGTTGAAGAGACAGGACTCTATGGCTACACCTTC,CSVEETGLYGYTF,TRBJ1-2,TRBV29-1,.,few
TGTTCCAGCAGCTTATTTAGCGATGAGCAGTTCTTC,CSSSLFSDEQFF,TRBJ2-1,TRBV7-9,.,.
TGTGCCAGCAGTTATCCGGGAGAGACCCAGTACTTC,CASSYPGETQYF,TRBJ2-5,TRBV6-6,.,.
TGTGCCAGTAGTATCATGGCGGGCACAGATACGCAGTATTTT,CASSIMAGTDTQYF,TRBJ2-3,TRBV19,.,.
TGTGCCAGTAGTACAATCCCCTCCGGGACAGAGGATGGAGCTTTCTTT,CASSTIPSGTEDGAFF,TRBJ1-1,TRBV19,TRBD1,.
TGTGCCAGCAGTACTCCGACAGGGGGCGCAGGCTATGGCTACACCTTC,CASSTPTGGAGYGYTF,TRBJ1-2,TRBV6-6,TRBD1,few
TGCGCCAGCAGCTCCCGGGACAACACAGATACGCAGTATTTT,CASSSRDNTDTQYF,TRBJ2-3,TRBV5-1,.,.
TGTGCCAGCAGTTTAGGACTAGCGGGAGGGGGACGCGAGCAGTACTTC,CASSLGLAGGGREQYF,TRBJ2-7,TRBV28,TRBD2,.
TGTGCCAGCAGCTCCCACCCTAGCGGGATAACCTACAATGAGCAGTTCTTC,CASSSHPSGITYNEQFF,TRBJ2-1,TRBV7-9,TRBD2,.
TGTGCCAGCAGCCAAGATACAGGGACTGGGGCCAACGTCCTGACTTTC,CASSQDTGTGANVLTF,TRBJ2-6,TRBV4-2,.,.
TGTGCCAGCAGTCCCGACATTGCGAGACAGCCCCAGCATTTT,CASSPDIARQPQHF,TRBJ1-5,TRBV28,.,.
TGCGCCAGCAGCCAAGACCAGGGAAGGACTAATGAAAAACTGTTTTTT,CASSQDQGRTNEKLFF,TRBJ1-4,TRBV4-1,.,.
TGTGCCTGGGGCTCCGGACTAGCGGGACACCGAGAGACCCAGTACTTC,CAWGSGLAGHRETQYF,TRBJ2-5,TRBV30,TRBD2,.
TGTGCCAGCAGTTGGACGGGGGTGAGCTCCTACAATGAGCAGTTCTTC,CASSWTGVSSYNEQFF,TRBJ2-1,TRBV28,.,once
TGTGCCAGCAGCGTCAGCGGGGGGGCGGGAGATACGCAGTATTTT,CASSVSGGAGDTQYF,TRBJ2-3,TRBV9,TRBD2,once
TGTGCCAGCAGCCAGGGGGGTGGTTCCCTCCACTTT,CASSQGGGSLHF,TRBJ1-6,TRBV4-2,.,.
TGTGCCAGCAGTTCCGACAGGGGGGCGGGAGAGACCCAGTACTTC,CASSSDRGAGETQYF,TRBJ2-5,TRBV2,TRBD1,.
TGTTCCAGCAGCACCGGGACAGGGCCAAGAAATCAGCCCCAGCATTTT,CSSSTGTGPRNQPQHF,TRBJ1-5,TRBV7-9,TRBD1,.
TGTGCCAGCAGTGACCAGTCCAACTATGGCTACACCTTC,CASSDQSNYGYTF,TRBJ1-2,TRBV2,.,few
TGTGCCAGCAGCCAGAATGGCCAGTTTATACAAGAGACCCAGTACTTC,CASSQNGQFIQETQYF,TRBJ2-5,TRBV2,.,.
TGTGCCAGTAGCAATAACGAGTGGCAGTACTTC,CASSNNEWQYF,TRBJ2-7,TRBV19,.,few
TGTGCCAGCAGCCTTCTCAATGAGCAGTTCTTC,CASSLLNEQFF,TRBJ2-1,TRBV7-9,.,.
TGTGCCAGCAGTTCGTCGGGAGGGCCTTACGAGCAGTACTTC,CASSSSGGPYEQYF,TRBJ2-7,TRBV27,TRBD2,.
TGTGCCAGCTCACCACCAAGCTGGTACGACAATGAGCAGTTCTTC,CASSPPSWYDNEQFF,TRBJ2-1,TRBV18,.,once
TGTGCCAGCAGTTACCCCCTTCTGACAGGACCGAGCTCCTACGAGCAGTACTTC,CASSYPLLTGPSSYEQYF,TRBJ2-7,TRBV28,.,.
TGTGCCATCAGTGAGTCGGGGACAACAGCCTATAATTCACCCCTCCACTTT,CAISESGTTAYNSPLHF,TRBJ1-6,TRBV10-3,.,.
TGTGCCAGCAGCGTAATGGACAGGGCTAGCGAGCAGTACTTC,CASSVMDRASEQYF,TRBJ2-7,TRBV9,TRBD1,.